This note documents a single T cell receptor (beta chain) sequence. Its antigen is not identified. This record comes from a study of T cell repertoires in aging, cancer and after chemotherapy. General observations from the study: In cancer patients, declining TCR diversity with age involved lost richness and lost evenness.

Trimming removed 2 bases at V and 6 bases at J, with 22 bases between. The CDR3 has 17 residues. Germline CDR1 reads MRHNA; CDR2 reads SNTAGT. A mixed TRB-A/B primer pool amplified rearranged TRB by multiplex touch-down PCR. In TCRdb, the multiplex PCR reads were re-called with MiXCR into one record per CDR3 protein. This table has some 2,700 distinct CDR3 sequences, 50% to 60% appearing once. Peripheral blood genomic DNA, not sorted cells or RNA, was the template. This sequence originates from a human donor with a blood cancer. Sequenced input: blood. V is TRBV6-4 and J is TRBJ1-1; D is ambiguous. CDR3 nucleotides: TGTGCCAGCAGTGACCCGCTTATGGACCCGCGGAGGGCTGAAGCTTTCTTT. Translation: CASSDPLMDPRRAEAFF.